This passage covers 10 T cell receptor beta chains from one sample sequenced in a study of tumor-infiltrating lymphocytes in localized non-small cell lung cancer. Generated by immunoSEQ multiplex PCR, the TCRdb table keeps only in-frame clones and is missing some. The sample consists of over 10,000 clones, about 70% of them appearing once. The specimen sequenced was uninvolved lung tissue not adjacent to the tumor. These receptors came from a human donor with non-small cell lung cancer.

This clone was picked up one time. This chain connects TRBV30 to TRBJ1-1; D remains unclear. Trimming cost V 5 bases and J 1 base, with 5 bases left between them. CDR1 is GTSNPN and CDR2 is SVGIG in the germline V gene (reference sequence). The CDR3 is 11 amino acids. In DNA form, the CDR3 reads TGTGCCTGGGAGAGGAACACTGAAGCTTTCTTT. It specifies CAWERNTEAFF.

The chain joins TRBV19 to TRBJ2-3; 7 nucleotides agree with TRBD2. Germline V gives CDR1 LNHDA, CDR2 SQIVND (reference sequence). The CDR3 has 13 amino acids. V gave up 4 bases and J gave up 6 bases; unmatched junction bases: 4. DNA of the CDR3: TGTGCCAGTAGTAGCGGGAGATTTGATACGCAGTATTTT. It specifies CASSSGRFDTQYF.

This clone was counted between two and nine times. This chain uses TRBV11-2 with TRBJ2-2, with D possibly matching TRBD1 (5 bases). The CDR3 is 15 residues long. Trimming took off 0 bases at V and 4 bases at J, with 9 bases between the two ends. Germline V CDR1 and CDR2: SGHAT, FQNNGV. CDR3 coding DNA: TGTGCCAGCAGCTTAGATCGGCAGGGCACCGGGGAGCTGTTTTTT. It yields the protein CASSLDRQGTGELFF.

The V call is TRBV7-3, the J call TRBJ1-1, with D unresolved. CDR1 SGHTA and CDR2 FQGTGA come from the germline V gene. The CDR3 spans 14 residues. The V gene lost 5 bases and the J gene lost 4 bases, with 14 bases spanning the gap. The CDR3 loop is CASSGQGPGTEAFF. The CDR3 coding sequence is TGTGCCAGCAGCGGTCAAGGGCCGGGCACTGAAGCTTTCTTT.

This rearrangement joins TRBV11-3 to TRBJ2-1; 10 bases line up with TRBD2. The CDR3 runs 16 residues. The V gene end was trimmed by 7 bases and the J gene end by 4 bases; junction bases not matched to a gene: 10. From germline, CDR1 is SGHNT and CDR2 YENEEA. The CDR3 DNA is TGTGCCAGCACCTCTAGGCGGACTAGCGGTTACAATGAGCAGTTCTTC. Its translation is CASTSRRTSGYNEQFF.

This chain links TRBV7-9 with TRBJ2-1; TRBD1 agrees at 8 bases. The V segment lost 5 bases and the J segment 6 bases; nucleotides outside the gene matches: 3. From germline, CDR1 is SEHNR and CDR2 FQNEAQ (reference sequence). CDR3 length: 13 residues. CDR3 amino acids: CASSGRGLNEQFF. The CDR3 region has the DNA TGTGCCAGCAGCGGCAGGGGGCTCAATGAGCAGTTCTTC.

The chain joins TRBV19 to TRBJ2-5; 9 nucleotides align to TRBD1. The CDR3 is made up of 15 amino acids. Germline loops: CDR1 LNHDA, CDR2 SQIVND (reference sequence). The trim removed 1 base at V and 4 bases at J, leaving 4 bases unmatched. The CDR3, as DNA: TGTGCCAGTAGTATAGGTGGGACAGGGAGAGAGACCCAGTACTTC. This sequence encodes CASSIGGTGRETQYF.

The chain joins TRBV5-6 to TRBJ2-7, with unresolved D. V was trimmed by 4 bases and J by 3 bases, leaving 8 bases between them. Per the germline V gene, CDR1 is SGHDT and CDR2 is YYEEEE. This CDR3 has 12 amino acids. This CDR3 reads CASSADDYEQYF. DNA for the CDR3: TGTGCCAGCAGCGCGGACGACTACGAGCAGTACTTC.

The chain joins TRBV10-3 to TRBJ2-1; the D is unclear. V lost 6 bases, J lost 7 bases, and 10 bases lay in between. CDR1 and CDR2 from the germline V gene are ENHRY and SYGVKD. This CDR3 contains 12 residues. CDR3 nucleotide sequence: TGTGCCATCAGCCCGATAGGTAATGAGCAGTTCTTC. Amino acid sequence: CAISPIGNEQFF.

The CDR3 nucleotides are TGTGCCGAGAAAAATCAAGGAAAAGATACGCAGTATTTT. Translation gives CAEKNQGKDTQYF. The genes are TRBV30 and TRBJ2-3, with unresolved D. There are 13 residues in the CDR3. With 8 bases removed from V and 5 bases from J, the gap between germline ends came to 17 bases. Germline CDR1 reads GTSNPN; CDR2 reads SVGIG (reference sequence). The variable domain in full, with the rest retrieved from reference TRBV30 and TRBJ2-3, is SQTIHQWPATLVQPVGSPLSLECTVEGTSNPNLYWYRQAAGRGLQLLFYSVGIGQISSEVPQNLSASRPQDRQFILSSKKLLLSDSGFYLCAEKNQGKDTQYFGPGTRLTVL.